This TCR beta chain was retrieved from a study of CD8+ T cells in alopecia areata (dated 2018 in TCRdb). Study-level background: The treated patients took part in an open-label pilot trial in which moderate-to-severe alopecia areata was treated with oral tofacitinib at 5 to 10 mg twice daily. Patients received tofacitinib for 6 to 18 months and were then followed off drug for 6 months to check for delayed response and recurrence. For the treated patients, the SALT score, which quantifies what percentage of scalp surface area is affected, served as the measure of disease severity. The study used high-throughput TCRbeta sequencing to examine T cell clonal expansion in alopecia areata, in both the C3H/HeJ mouse model and human patients. Scalp tissue and sorted CD4+ and CD8+ peripheral blood T cells from patchy and totalis/universalis alopecia areata patients and from healthy controls were covered by human TCRbeta sequencing. Patients on tofacitinib were biopsied at baseline and after 4 and 24 weeks of treatment, and several of the patients also had a later scalp biopsy. Clonality in the scalp was compared among normal scalp (n=4), patchy alopecia areata scalp (n=8), and alopecia totalis/universalis scalp (n=8). RNA was extracted with the PAXgene miRNA kit for fixed scalp, the miRNeasy kit for PBMCs, and the RNeasy kit for mouse skin. TCRbeta CDR3 regions were amplified by immunoSEQ multiplex PCR with 35 Vbeta forward and 13 Jbeta reverse primers. Overall study outcomes, separate from this receptor: Higher clonality and more expanded CD8+ clones were observed in lesional scalp than in normal scalp, particularly in alopecia totalis/universalis, a finding suggestive of antigenic drive. Compared with mice, TCR sequences shared between patients were less clear, possibly partly because of HLA diversity across the patient population. Scalp TCR repertoire analysis is complicated because resident alphabeta T cells in normal human skin are also sequenced, whereas mouse skin is dominated by gammadelta T cells. Many expanded lesional clones persisted in scalp and blood during tofacitinib treatment, which may partly explain relapse after stopping treatment. Scalp clonality and the number of expanded CD8+ clones among the top 100 scalp clones were significantly decreased by tofacitinib. Because the treated cohort was small and included a single nonresponder, larger studies are needed to assess links between baseline CD8+ expansion and response.

Reading the label with the study, this specimen's treatment or condition is: oral pan-JAK inhibitor, 5-10 mg twice daily. From alopecia areata patients, peripheral blood was collected along with lesional scalp punch biopsies. After PBMCs were isolated by density centrifugation and stained for CD3, CD4 and CD8, a FACSAria was used to sort CD4+ and CD8+ T cells. Receptor amplification or capture employed the immunoSEQ multiplex PCR assay. RNA was extracted from all samples and reverse transcribed into cDNA, which served as template for TCR sequencing. SuperScript III was used to make first-strand cDNA, primed with a 2:1 mix of oligo-dT and random hexamers. A synthetic immune receptor repertoire was used to assess amplification bias, and residual bias was removed computationally. The paper's data handling went like this. Raw reads were preprocessed to remove errors, and CDR3 was defined according to IMGT conventions as the region from the conserved cysteine to phenylalanine. Clonality was calculated as 1 minus Shannon entropy normalized by log2 of the number of productive unique TCRs. CD4 or CD8 identity of scalp clones was inferred by cross-referencing scalp TCRbeta sequences with sorted blood CD4 and CD8 repertoires. In its TCRdb copy, this immuneACCESS table keeps in-frame sequences only and misses some clones. Where compared with another copy, unresolved V genes explain less than half of these, and the others have no known cause. The D gene and trimming were derived from the DNA, and the V and J assignments and clone size from that table. This sample comprises hundreds of thousands of clones, approximately 38% of them detected only once. The top ten constitute 0.4% to 0.55% of the sample.

As encoded in the germline V gene, CDR1 is SGHTA while CDR2 is FQGNSA. Spanning cysteine to phenylalanine, the CDR3 consists of 13 amino acids. This entry keeps only the CDR3 DNA: 39 bases, framed from base 1. V and J lose 2 bases and 2 bases, and a span of 7 bases separates them. Concerning this clone itself: Its antigen specificity is not known. Base qualities are not at hand, and no much larger clone is one base apart.

The TCR originated in a human donor with alopecia areata. The sample was CD4+ T cells sorted from blood, taken around week 31, from a patient treated with tofacitinib. The chain employs TRBV7-2 and TRBJ2-7; a confident D gene designation cannot be given. Here the CDR3 is given as CASSLSRTYEQYF. The nucleotide sequence reads TGTGCCAGCAGCTTAAGCAGGACCTACGAGCAGTACTTC.